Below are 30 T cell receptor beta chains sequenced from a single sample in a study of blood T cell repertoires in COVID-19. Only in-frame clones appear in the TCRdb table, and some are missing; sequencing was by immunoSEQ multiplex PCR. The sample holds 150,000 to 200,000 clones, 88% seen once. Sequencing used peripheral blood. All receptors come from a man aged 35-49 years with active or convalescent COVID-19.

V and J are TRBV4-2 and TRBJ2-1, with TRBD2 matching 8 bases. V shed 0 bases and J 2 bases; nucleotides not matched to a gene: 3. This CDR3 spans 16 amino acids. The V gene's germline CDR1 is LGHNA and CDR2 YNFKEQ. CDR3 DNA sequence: TGTGCCAGCAGCCAAGATAGCGGGGCAACCTACAATGAGCAGTTCTTC. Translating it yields CASSQDSGATYNEQFF.

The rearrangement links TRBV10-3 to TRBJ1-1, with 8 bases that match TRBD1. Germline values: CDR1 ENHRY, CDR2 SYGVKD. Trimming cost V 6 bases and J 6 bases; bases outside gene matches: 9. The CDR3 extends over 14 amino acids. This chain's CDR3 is CAISEAPGQAEAFF. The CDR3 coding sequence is TGTGCCATCAGCGAAGCTCCGGGACAGGCTGAAGCTTTCTTT.

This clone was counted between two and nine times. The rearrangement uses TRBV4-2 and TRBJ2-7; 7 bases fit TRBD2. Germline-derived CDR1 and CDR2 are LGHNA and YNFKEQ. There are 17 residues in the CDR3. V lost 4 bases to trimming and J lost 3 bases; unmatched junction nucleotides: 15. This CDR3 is CASSPASTAAGDYEQYF. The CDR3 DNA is TGTGCCAGCAGCCCTGCCAGCACCGCGGCGGGAGACTACGAGCAGTACTTC.

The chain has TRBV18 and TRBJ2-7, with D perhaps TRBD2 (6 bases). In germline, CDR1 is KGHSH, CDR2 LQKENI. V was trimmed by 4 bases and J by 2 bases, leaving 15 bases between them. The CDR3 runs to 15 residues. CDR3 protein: CASSLGQEGPYEQYF. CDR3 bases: TGTGCCAGCTCACTAGGGCAGGAGGGCCCCTACGAGCAGTACTTC.

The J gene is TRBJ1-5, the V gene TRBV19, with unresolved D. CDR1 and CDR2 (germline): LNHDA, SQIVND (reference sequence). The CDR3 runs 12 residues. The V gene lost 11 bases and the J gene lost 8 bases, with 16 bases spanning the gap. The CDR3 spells CAAGVDVKPQHF. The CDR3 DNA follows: TGTGCCGCGGGAGTAGATGTAAAGCCCCAGCATTTT.

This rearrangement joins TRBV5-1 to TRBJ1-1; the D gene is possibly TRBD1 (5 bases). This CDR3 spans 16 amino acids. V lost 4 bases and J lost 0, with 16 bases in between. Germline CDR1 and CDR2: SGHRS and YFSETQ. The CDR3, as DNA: TGCGCCAGCAGCCGTAGACAGATTGCCATGAACACTGAAGCTTTCTTT. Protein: CASSRRQIAMNTEAFF.

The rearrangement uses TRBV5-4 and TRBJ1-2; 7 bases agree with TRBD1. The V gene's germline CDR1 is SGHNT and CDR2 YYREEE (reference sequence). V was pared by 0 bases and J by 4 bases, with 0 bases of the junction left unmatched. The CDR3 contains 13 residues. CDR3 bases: TGTGCCAGCAGCTTGGACAGGGGCTATGGCTACACCTTC. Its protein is CASSLDRGYGYTF.

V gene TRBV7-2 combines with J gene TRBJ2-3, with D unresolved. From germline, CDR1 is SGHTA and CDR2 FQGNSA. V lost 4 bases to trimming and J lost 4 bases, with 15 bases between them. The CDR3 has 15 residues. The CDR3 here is CASSSSPFSADTQYF. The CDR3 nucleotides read TGTGCCAGCAGCTCATCGCCCTTTTCAGCAGATACGCAGTATTTT.

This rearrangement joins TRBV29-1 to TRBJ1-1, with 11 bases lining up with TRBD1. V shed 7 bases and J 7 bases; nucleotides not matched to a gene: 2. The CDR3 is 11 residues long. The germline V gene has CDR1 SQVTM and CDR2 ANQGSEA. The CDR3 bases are TGCAGCGGGGGACAGGGGGATGAAGCTTTCTTT. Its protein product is CSGGQGDEAFF.

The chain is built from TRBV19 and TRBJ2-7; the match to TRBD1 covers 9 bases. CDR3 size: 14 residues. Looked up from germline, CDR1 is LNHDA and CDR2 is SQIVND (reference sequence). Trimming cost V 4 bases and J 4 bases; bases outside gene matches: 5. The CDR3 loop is CASSTGTGSYEQYF. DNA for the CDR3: TGTGCCAGTAGTACCGGGACAGGGAGTTACGAGCAGTACTTC.

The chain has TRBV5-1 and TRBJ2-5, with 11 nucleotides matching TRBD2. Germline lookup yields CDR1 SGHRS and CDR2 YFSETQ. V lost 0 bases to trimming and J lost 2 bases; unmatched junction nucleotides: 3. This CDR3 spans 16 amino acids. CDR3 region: CASSLVLAGGQETQYF. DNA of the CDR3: TGCGCCAGCAGCTTGGTGCTAGCGGGAGGTCAAGAGACCCAGTACTTC.

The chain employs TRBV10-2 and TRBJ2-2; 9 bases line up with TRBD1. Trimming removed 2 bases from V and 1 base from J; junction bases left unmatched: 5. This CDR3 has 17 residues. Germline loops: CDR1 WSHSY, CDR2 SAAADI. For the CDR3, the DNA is TGCGCCAGCAGTGAGCCATGGGACAGGGTGAACACCGGGGAGCTGTTTTTT. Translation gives CASSEPWDRVNTGELFF.

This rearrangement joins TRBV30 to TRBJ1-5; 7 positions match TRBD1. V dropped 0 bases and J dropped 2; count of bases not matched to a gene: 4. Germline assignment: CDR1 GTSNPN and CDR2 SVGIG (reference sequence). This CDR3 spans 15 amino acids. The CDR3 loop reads CAWSVSGGGNQPQHF. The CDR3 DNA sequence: TGTGCCTGGAGTGTATCAGGGGGTGGCAATCAGCCCCAGCATTTT.

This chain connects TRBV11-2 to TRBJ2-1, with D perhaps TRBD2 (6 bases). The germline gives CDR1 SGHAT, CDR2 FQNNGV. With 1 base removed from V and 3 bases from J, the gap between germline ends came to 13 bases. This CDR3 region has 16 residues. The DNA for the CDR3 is TGTGCCAGCAGCTTAGTTGCTGCGGGGTACTACAATGAGCAGTTCTTC. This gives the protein CASSLVAAGYYNEQFF. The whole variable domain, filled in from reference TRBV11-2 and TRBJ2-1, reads EAGVAQSPRYKIIEKRQSVAFWCNPISGHATLYWYQQILGQGPKLLIQFQNNGVVDDSQLPKDRFSAERLKGVDSTLKIQPAKLEDSAVYLCASSLVAAGYYNEQFFGPGTRLTVL.

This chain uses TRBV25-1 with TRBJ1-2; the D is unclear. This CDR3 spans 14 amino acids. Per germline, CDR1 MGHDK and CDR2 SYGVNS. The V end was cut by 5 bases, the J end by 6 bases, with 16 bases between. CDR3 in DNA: TGTGCCAGCAGTCCCCCCGGGATCAGGAATGGCTACACCTTC. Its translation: CASSPPGIRNGYTF.

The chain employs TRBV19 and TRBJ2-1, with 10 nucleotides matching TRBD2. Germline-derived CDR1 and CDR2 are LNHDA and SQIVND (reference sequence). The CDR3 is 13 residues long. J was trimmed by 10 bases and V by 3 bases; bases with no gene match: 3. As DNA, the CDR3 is TGTGCCAGTAGTATCATACTAGCGGGAGAGCAGTTCTTC. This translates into CASSIILAGEQFF.

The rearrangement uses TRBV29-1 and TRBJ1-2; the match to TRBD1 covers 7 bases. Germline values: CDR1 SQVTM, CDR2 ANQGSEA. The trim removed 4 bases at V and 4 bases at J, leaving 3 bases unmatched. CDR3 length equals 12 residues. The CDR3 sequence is CSVAGGGYGYTF. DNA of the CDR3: TGCAGCGTTGCAGGGGGTGGCTATGGCTACACCTTC.

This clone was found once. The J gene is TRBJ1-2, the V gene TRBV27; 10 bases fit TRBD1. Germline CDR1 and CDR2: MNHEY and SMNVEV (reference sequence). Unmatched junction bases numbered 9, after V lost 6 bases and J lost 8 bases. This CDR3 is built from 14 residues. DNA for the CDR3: TGTGCCAGCAGCTTTCGACAGGGGGCTGGGGGCTACACCTTC. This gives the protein CASSFRQGAGGYTF.

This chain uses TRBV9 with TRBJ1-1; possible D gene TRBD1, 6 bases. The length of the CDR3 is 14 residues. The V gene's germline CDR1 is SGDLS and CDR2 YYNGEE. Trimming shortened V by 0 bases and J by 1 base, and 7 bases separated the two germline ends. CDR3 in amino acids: CASSVEQGNTEAFF. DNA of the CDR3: TGTGCCAGCAGCGTAGAACAGGGGAACACTGAAGCTTTCTTT.

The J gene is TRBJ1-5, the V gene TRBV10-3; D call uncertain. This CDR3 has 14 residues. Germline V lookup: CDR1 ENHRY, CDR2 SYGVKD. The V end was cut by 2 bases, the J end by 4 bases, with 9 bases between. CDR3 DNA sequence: TGTGCCATCAGTGAGGGTGGCATAAATCAGCCCCAGCATTTT. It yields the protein CAISEGGINQPQHF.

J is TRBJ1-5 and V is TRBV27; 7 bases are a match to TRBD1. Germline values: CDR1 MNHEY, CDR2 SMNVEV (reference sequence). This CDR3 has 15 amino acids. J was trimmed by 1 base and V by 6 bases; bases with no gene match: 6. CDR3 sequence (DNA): TGTGCCAGCAGGGCAGGGGGATTAAGCAATCAGCCCCAGCATTTT. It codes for CASRAGGLSNQPQHF.

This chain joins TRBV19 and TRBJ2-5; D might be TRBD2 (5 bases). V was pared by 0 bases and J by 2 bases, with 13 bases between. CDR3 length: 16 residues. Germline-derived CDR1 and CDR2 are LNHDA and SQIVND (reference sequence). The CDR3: CASSIDKSGRQETQYF. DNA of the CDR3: TGTGCCAGTAGTATAGATAAGAGCGGCAGACAAGAGACCCAGTACTTC.

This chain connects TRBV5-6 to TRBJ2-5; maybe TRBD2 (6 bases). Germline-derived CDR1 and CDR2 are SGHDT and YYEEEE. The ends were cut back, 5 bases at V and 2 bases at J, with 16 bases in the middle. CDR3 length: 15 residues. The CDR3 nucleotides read TGTGCCAGCAGTGCTCCGGGACTCATACAAGAGACCCAGTACTTC. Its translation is CASSAPGLIQETQYF.

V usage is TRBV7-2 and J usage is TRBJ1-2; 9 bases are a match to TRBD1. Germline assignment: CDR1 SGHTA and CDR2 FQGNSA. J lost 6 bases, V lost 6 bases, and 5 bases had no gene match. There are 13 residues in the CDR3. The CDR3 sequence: CASRTGGSDGYTF. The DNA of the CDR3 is TGTGCCAGCAGAACAGGGGGCTCAGATGGCTACACCTTC.

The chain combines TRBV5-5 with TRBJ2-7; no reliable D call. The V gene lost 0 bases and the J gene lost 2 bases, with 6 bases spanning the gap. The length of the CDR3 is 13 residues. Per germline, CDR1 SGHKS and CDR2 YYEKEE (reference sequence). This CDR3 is CASSLGPAYEQYF. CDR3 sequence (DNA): TGTGCCAGCAGCTTGGGGCCAGCCTACGAGCAGTACTTC.

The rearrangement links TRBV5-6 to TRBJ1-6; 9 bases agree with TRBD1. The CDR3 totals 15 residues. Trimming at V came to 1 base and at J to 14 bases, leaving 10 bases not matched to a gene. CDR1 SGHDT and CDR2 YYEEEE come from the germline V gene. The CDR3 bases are TGTGCCAGCAGCTTGACAGGGGGCCCACTTTATGCCCTCCACTTT. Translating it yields CASSLTGGPLYALHF.

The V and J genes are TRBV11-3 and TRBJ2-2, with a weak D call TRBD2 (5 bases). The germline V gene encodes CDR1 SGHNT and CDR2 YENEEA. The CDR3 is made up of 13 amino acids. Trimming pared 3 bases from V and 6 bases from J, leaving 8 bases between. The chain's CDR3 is CASSLRAPGELFF. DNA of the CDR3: TGTGCCAGCAGCTTGAGGGCCCCCGGGGAGCTGTTTTTT.

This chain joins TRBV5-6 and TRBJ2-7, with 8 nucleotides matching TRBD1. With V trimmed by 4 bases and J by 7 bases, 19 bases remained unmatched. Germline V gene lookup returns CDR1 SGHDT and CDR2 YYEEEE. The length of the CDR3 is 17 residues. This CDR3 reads CASSQQAGQDILGEQYF. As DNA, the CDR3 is TGTGCCAGCAGCCAGCAGGCGGGACAGGATATATTGGGGGAGCAGTACTTC.

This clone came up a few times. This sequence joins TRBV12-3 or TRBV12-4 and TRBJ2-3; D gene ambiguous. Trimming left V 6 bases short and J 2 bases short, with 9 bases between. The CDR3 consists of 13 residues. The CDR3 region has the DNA TGTGCCAGCAGCCTAAAAGCCACAGATACGCAGTATTTT. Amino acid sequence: CASSLKATDTQYF.

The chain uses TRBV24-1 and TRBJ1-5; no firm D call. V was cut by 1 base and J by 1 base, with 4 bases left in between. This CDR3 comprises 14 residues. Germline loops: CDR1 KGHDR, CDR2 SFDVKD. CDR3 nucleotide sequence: TGTGCCACCAGTGATTTAGAGAGCAATCAGCCCCAGCATTTT. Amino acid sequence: CATSDLESNQPQHF.